This T cell receptor beta chain was profiled in a study of regulatory T cells in long-lasting Graves disease. General study findings and limits: TRBV28, TRBJ1-2 and TRBJ2-5 were segments that persistent disease favored. Newly diagnosed patients shared 950 to 1,000 public clonotypes; persistent patients shared some 2,700.

The TCR beta library used iRepertoire HTBI primers with Arm-PCR amplification of CDR3. TCRdb re-analysed the multiplex PCR reads in MiXCR, keeping a single row per CDR3 protein. The sample carries roughly 450,000 distinct CDR3 sequences, about 25% recorded once. This CDR3 region has 14 residues. Germline lookup yields CDR1 SEHNR and CDR2 FQNEAQ (reference sequence). Trimming removed 2 bases at V and 5 bases at J, with 12 bases between. The time point here: persistent/refractory GD, antithyroid drugs over 5 years with positive TRAb. RNA extracted from PBMCs served as the sequencing template. This clonotype was detected ten times or more. What it recognizes is unknown.

The material was peripheral blood mononuclear cells (PBMCs), obtained when the disease was refractory, from a patient treated with antithyroid drugs. The chain employs TRBV7-9 and TRBJ2-5; D is possibly TRBD1 (5 bases). This TCR derives from a female donor with Graves disease. This CDR3 reads CASSLKSGRETQYF. Written as DNA, the CDR3 is TGTGCCAGCAGCTTAAAATCAGGGCGGGAGACCCAGTACTTC.